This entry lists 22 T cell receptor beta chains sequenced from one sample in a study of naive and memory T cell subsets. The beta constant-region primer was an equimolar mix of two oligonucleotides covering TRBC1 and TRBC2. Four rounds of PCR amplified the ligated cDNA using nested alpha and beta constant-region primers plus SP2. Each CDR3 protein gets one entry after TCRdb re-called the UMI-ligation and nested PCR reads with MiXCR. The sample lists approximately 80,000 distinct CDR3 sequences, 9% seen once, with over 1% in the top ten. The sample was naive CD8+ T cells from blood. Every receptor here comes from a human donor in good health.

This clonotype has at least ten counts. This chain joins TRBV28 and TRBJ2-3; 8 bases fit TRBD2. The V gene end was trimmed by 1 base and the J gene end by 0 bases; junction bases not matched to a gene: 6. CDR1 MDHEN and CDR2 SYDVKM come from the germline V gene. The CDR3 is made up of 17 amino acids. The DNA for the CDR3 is TGTGCCAGCAGTTTATACTTAGCGGGACCAAGCACAGATACGCAGTATTTT. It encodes CASSLYLAGPSTDTQYF.

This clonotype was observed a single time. The CDR3 is CASSLGGANEKLFF. The CDR3 coding sequence is TGTGCCAGCAGTCTAGGGGGTGCTAATGAAAAACTGTTTTTT. V is TRBV12-3 or TRBV12-4 and J is TRBJ1-4; TRBD1 is a possible D gene (6 bases). V was trimmed by 5 bases and J by 3 bases, leaving 10 bases between them. The CDR3 sequence is 14 residues long.

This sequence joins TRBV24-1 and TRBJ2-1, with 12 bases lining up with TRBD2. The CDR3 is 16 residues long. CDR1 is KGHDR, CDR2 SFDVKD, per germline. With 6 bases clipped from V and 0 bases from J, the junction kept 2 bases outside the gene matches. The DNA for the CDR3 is TGTGCCACCAGTCCGACTAGCGGGAGCTCCTACAATGAGCAGTTCTTC. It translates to CATSPTSGSSYNEQFF.

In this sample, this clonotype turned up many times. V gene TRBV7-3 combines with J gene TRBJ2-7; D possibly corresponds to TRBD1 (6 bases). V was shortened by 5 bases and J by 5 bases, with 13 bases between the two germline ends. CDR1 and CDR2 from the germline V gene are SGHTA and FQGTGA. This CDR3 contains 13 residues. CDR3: CASSPAEGDEQYF. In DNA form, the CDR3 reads TGTGCCAGCAGCCCGGCAGAGGGGGACGAGCAGTACTTC.

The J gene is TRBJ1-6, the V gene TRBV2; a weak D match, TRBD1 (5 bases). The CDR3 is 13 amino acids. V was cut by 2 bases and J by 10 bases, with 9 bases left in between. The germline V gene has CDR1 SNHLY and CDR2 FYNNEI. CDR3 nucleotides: TGTGCCAGCAGTGAAAGGGGATACTCACCCCTCCACTTT. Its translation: CASSERGYSPLHF.

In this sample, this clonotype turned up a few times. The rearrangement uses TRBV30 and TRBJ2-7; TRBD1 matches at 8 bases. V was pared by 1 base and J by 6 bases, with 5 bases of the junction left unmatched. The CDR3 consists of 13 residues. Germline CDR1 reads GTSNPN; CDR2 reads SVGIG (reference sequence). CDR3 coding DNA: TGTGCCTGGAGTGGGACAGGGTTGGGCGAGCAGTACTTC. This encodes CAWSGTGLGEQYF.

CDR3 DNA sequence: TGTGCCAGCAGTTTCTTCCCCCTGGACAGATACAATCAGCCCCAGCATTTT. Translation gives CASSFFPLDRYNQPQHF. The chain recombines TRBV27 with TRBJ1-5; weak D call: TRBD1 (6 bases). There are 17 residues in the CDR3. Trimming took 3 bases from V and 3 from J, leaving 18 bases between them. Germline CDR1 is MNHEY and CDR2 is SMNVEV (reference sequence).

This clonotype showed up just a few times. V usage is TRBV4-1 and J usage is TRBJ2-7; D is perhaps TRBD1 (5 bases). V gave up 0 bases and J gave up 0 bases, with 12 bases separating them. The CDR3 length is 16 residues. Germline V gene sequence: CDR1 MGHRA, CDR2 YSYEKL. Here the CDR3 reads CASSQEGVQPSYEQYF. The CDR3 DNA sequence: TGCGCCAGCAGCCAAGAAGGGGTCCAGCCCTCCTACGAGCAGTACTTC.

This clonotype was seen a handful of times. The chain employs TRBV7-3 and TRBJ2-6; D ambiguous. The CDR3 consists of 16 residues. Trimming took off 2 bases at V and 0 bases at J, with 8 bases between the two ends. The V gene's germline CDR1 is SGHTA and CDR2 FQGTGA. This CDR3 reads CASSLSSFSGANVLTF. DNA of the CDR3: TGTGCCAGCAGCTTATCTTCGTTCTCTGGGGCCAACGTCCTGACTTTC.

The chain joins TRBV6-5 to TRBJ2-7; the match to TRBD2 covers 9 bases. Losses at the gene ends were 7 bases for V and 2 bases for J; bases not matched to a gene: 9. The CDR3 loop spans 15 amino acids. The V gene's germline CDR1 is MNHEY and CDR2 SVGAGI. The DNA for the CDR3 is TGTGCCAGCATGGTTGTAGCGGGAGTACCCTACGAGCAGTACTTC. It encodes CASMVVAGVPYEQYF.

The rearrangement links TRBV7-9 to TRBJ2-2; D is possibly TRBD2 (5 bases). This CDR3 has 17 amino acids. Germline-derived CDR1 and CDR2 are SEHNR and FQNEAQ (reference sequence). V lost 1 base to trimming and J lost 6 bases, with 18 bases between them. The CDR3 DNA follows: TGTGCCAGCAGCTTAGAGCGGACCGGCCTGCGATCCGGGGAGCTGTTTTTT. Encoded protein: CASSLERTGLRSGELFF.

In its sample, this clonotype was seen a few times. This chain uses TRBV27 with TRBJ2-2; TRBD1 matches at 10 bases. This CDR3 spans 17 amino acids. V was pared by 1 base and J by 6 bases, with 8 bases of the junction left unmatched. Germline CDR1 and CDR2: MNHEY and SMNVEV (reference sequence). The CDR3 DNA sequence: TGTGCCAGCAGTTTATTGTCGACAGGGGGCGCTTCCGGGGAGCTGTTTTTT. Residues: CASSLLSTGGASGELFF.

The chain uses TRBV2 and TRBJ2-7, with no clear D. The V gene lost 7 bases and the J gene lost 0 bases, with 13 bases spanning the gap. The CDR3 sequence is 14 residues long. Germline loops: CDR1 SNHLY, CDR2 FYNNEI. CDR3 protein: CASMGRWSSYEQYF. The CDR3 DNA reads TGTGCCAGCATGGGCCGCTGGAGCTCCTACGAGCAGTACTTC.

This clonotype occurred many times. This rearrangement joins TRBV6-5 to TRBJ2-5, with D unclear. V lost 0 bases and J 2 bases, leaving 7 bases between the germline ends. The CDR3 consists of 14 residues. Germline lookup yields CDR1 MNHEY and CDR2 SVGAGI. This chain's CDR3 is CASSYSSRQETQYF. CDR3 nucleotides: TGTGCCAGCAGTTACTCTTCCAGGCAAGAGACCCAGTACTTC.

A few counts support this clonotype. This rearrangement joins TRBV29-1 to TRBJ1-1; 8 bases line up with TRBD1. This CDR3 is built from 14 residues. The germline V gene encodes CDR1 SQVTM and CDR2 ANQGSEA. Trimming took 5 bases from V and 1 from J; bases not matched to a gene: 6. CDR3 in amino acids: CSVFPGQENTEAFF. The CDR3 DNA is TGCAGCGTTTTTCCGGGACAGGAGAACACTGAAGCTTTCTTT.

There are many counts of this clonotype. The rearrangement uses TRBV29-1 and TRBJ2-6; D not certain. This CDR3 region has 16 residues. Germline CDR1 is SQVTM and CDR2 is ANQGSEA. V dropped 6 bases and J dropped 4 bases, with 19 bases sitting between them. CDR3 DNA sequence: TGCAGCGTCCCCTCAATCTCTACGGACGGGGCCAACGTCCTGACTTTC. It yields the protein CSVPSISTDGANVLTF.

Here the CDR3 reads CASNRGTSAITGELFF. In nucleotides, the CDR3 is TGTGCCAGCAACCGAGGGACTAGCGCCATCACCGGGGAGCTGTTTTTT. This chain connects TRBV3-1 to TRBJ2-2, with 10 positions matching TRBD2. Trimming took 7 bases from V and 4 from J; bases not matched to a gene: 9. CDR3 length: 16 residues. The germline gives CDR1 LGHDT, CDR2 YNNKEL (reference sequence).

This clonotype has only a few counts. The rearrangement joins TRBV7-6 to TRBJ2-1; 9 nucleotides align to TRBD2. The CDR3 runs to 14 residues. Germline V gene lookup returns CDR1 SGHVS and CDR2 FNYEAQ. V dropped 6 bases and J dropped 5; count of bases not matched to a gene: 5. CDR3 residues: CASSHGTSNNEQFF. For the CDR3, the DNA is TGTGCCAGCAGTCACGGGACTAGCAACAATGAGCAGTTCTTC.

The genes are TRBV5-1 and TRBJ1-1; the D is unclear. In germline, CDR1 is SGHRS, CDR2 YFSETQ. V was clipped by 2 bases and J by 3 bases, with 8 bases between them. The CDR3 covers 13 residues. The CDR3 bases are TGCGCCAGCAGCTTTGGGGTTGACACTGAAGCTTTCTTT. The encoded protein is CASSFGVDTEAFF.

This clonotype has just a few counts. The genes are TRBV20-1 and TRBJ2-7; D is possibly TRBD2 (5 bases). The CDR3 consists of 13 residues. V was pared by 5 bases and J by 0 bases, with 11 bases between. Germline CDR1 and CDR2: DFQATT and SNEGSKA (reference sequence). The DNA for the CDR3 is TGCAGTGCTTGGGGAGACCTCTCCTACGAGCAGTACTTC. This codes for CSAWGDLSYEQYF.

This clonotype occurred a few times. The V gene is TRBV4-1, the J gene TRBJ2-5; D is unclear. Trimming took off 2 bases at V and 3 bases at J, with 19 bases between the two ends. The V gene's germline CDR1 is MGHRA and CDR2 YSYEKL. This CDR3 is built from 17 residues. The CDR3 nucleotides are TGCGCCAGCAGCCAACGAAGCGACTTCCCGATAAAAGAGACCCAGTACTTC. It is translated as CASSQRSDFPIKETQYF.

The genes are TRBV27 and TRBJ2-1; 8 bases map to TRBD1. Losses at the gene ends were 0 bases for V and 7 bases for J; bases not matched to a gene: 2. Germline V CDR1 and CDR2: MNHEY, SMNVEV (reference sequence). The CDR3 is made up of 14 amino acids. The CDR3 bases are TGTGCCAGCAGTTTATCCAGACAGGGGAATGAGCAGTTCTTC. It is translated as CASSLSRQGNEQFF.